This paragraph reports one T cell receptor beta chain. Antigen unknown. This CDR3 contains 17 residues. The V gene end was trimmed by 1 base and the J gene end by 9 bases; junction bases not matched to a gene: 10. From germline, CDR1 is SGHTA and CDR2 FQGNSA. Specimens retained roughly 1-11 million cryopreserved PBMC preceding DNA extraction. The data are from a study of long-term antiretroviral therapy in people with HIV. General study points: Drawn between 2004 and 2017, the blood was possibly obtained under older ART regimens.

The run of the v3.0 immunoSEQ assay was at survey level. The method was immunoSEQ multiplex PCR; TCRdb's version includes in-frame clones alone and lacks a portion of them. This table holds 25,000 to 30,000 clones, under 85% found once. This material consisted of unsorted PBMCs, taken 3 years after starting antiretroviral therapy. The chain joins TRBV7-2 to TRBJ2-1; 12 bases align to TRBD2. This sequence was found in a man in his forties with HIV. The chain's CDR3 is CASSLVASGRAGGEQFF. The DNA of the CDR3 is TGTGCCAGCAGCTTAGTAGCTAGCGGGAGGGCCGGCGGTGAGCAGTTCTTC.